These 21 T cell receptor beta chains were sequenced from one sample in a study of cytomegalovirus exposure and HLA in healthy donors. The PCR employed 60 Vbeta primers together with 13 Jbeta primers. Profiled with immunoSEQ multiplex PCR; TCRdb holds only in-frame clones, not every one. The sample contains about 100,000 clones, about 80% of which appear only once. Specimen: PBMCs. The receptors were gathered from a middle-aged man in good health and CMV-seronegative.

In DNA form, the CDR3 reads TGTGCCGGCGGCGGGACAGGGGCCCCCGAGCAGTACTTC. This encodes CAGGGTGAPEQYF. The V and J genes are TRBV2 and TRBJ2-7, with 10 bases lining up with TRBD1. CDR3 size: 13 residues. From germline, CDR1 is SNHLY and CDR2 FYNNEI. With V trimmed by 11 bases and J by 6 bases, 10 bases remained unmatched.

This clone was detected a few times. The CDR3 bases are TGCGCCAGCAGCTTACGGACAGGGGGCAACACTGAAGCTTTCTTT. Its protein is CASSLRTGGNTEAFF. The J gene is TRBJ1-1, the V gene TRBV5-1, with 11 positions matching TRBD1. Trimming cost V 2 bases and J 2 bases; bases outside gene matches: 2. Germline loops: CDR1 SGHRS, CDR2 YFSETQ. The CDR3 spans 15 residues.

The chain combines TRBV28 with TRBJ2-2; a weak D match, TRBD1 (6 bases). Germline loops: CDR1 MDHEN, CDR2 SYDVKM. The CDR3 has 16 residues. The V and J ends lost 6 bases and 2 bases respectively, with 16 bases between them. CDR3 in amino acids: CASSLRGLPNTGELFF. CDR3 sequence (DNA): TGTGCCAGCAGCCTCAGGGGTCTTCCCAACACCGGGGAGCTGTTTTTT.

This clone has just a few counts. The chain joins TRBV9 to TRBJ2-5; 7 bases map to TRBD1. This CDR3 has 14 residues. V was clipped by 2 bases and J by 2 bases; unmatched bases: 3. The V gene's germline CDR1 is SGDLS and CDR2 YYNGEE. Here the CDR3 DNA reads TGTGCCAGCAGCGTCGCGGACAGGCAAGAGACCCAGTACTTC. It translates to CASSVADRQETQYF. Looking up the rest from reference TRBV9 and TRBJ2-5 gives the full variable domain: DSGVTQTPKHLITATGQRVTLRCSPRSGDLSVYWYQQSLDQGLQFLIQYYNGEERAKGNILERFSAQQFPDLHSELNLSSLELGDSALYFCASSVADRQETQYFGPGTRLLVL.

This rearrangement joins TRBV2 to TRBJ1-2; 7 bases are a match to TRBD1. Germline CDR1 and CDR2: SNHLY and FYNNEI. V shed 8 bases, J shed 4 bases, and the junction held 7 bases outside the gene matches. The CDR3 covers 13 residues. The CDR3 spells CASGEQGFYGYTF. The CDR3 DNA is TGTGCCAGCGGGGAACAGGGGTTCTATGGCTACACCTTC.

In this sample, this clone turned up a few times. This chain connects TRBV6-6 to TRBJ2-2; 9 bases align to TRBD2. The V segment lost 6 bases and the J segment 3 bases; nucleotides outside the gene matches: 5. The germline V gene has CDR1 MNHNY and CDR2 SVGAGI (reference sequence). The CDR3 extends over 15 amino acids. The CDR3 reads CASSTRGGDTGELFF. CDR3 nucleotides: TGTGCCAGCAGCACGCGGGGGGGAGACACCGGGGAGCTGTTTTTT.

The chain employs TRBV19 and TRBJ2-2; TRBD2 is a possible D gene (6 bases). The V gene lost 1 base and the J gene lost 3 bases, with 15 bases spanning the gap. This CDR3 has 17 residues. Germline V CDR1 and CDR2: LNHDA, SQIVND (reference sequence). The CDR3 bases are TGTGCCAGTAGTATAGGAAATGCGGGACGGGACACCGGGGAGCTGTTTTTT. Amino acids: CASSIGNAGRDTGELFF.

This chain links TRBV5-4 with TRBJ1-2; D is uncertain. This CDR3 comprises 15 residues. Deletions cut 3 bases from V and 7 bases from J, with 19 bases between. Germline V gene sequence: CDR1 SGHNT, CDR2 YYREEE (reference sequence). The CDR3 spells CASSSAEVRVGGYTF. The CDR3 DNA reads as TGTGCCAGCAGCTCGGCAGAGGTGAGGGTTGGTGGCTACACCTTC.

The gene calls are TRBV19 and TRBJ1-1, with TRBD1 as a possible D gene (5 bases). CDR1 is LNHDA, CDR2 SQIVND, per germline (reference sequence). V lost 2 bases, J lost 1 base, and 20 bases lay in between. CDR3 size: 18 residues. The CDR3 bases are TGTGCCAGTAGTATACGGAGGGGCCAGGGAGGAAAGAACACTGAAGCTTTCTTT. Translation gives CASSIRRGQGGKNTEAFF.

The rearrangement joins TRBV4-2 to TRBJ2-1, with D possibly TRBD2 on 6 matching bases. The CDR3 has 15 residues. V lost 7 bases and J lost 3, with 16 bases in between. Germline V gene lookup returns CDR1 LGHNA and CDR2 YNFKEQ. CDR3 DNA sequence: TGTGCCAGCACCCCTAGCGCGCTTTTCTACAATGAGCAGTTCTTC. Translation: CASTPSALFYNEQFF.

The V and J genes are TRBV6-1 and TRBJ1-2; D remains unclear. Trimming stripped 6 bases from V and 6 bases from J, with 20 bases between. Germline CDR1 is MNHNS and CDR2 is SASEGT. CDR3 length: 15 residues. The CDR3 nucleotides read TGTGCCAGCAGCGCAAACCTAGGAGGAACCGATGGCTACACCTTC. It is translated as CASSANLGGTDGYTF.

V gene TRBV18 combines with J gene TRBJ1-1, with 7 bases matching TRBD1. Germline trimming cut 2 bases from V and 2 bases from J; bases unmatched to any gene: 2. The CDR3 loop spans 14 amino acids. The germline gives CDR1 KGHSH, CDR2 LQKENI. The CDR3 here is CASSPGQVNTEAFF. The CDR3 DNA reads as TGTGCCAGCTCACCAGGACAGGTAAACACTGAAGCTTTCTTT.

The V and J genes are TRBV5-6 and TRBJ2-7, with D unresolved. CDR1 and CDR2 from the germline V gene are SGHDT and YYEEEE. V was trimmed by 6 bases and J by 3 bases, leaving 13 bases between them. This CDR3 has 13 residues. The CDR3 region has the DNA TGTGCCAGCACCTCGGTTGTTCGCTACGAGCAGTACTTC. Its protein product is CASTSVVRYEQYF.

The V gene is TRBV6-1, the J gene TRBJ1-2; TRBD1 agrees at 10 bases. After removal of 3 bases from V and 5 bases from J, the junction contained 9 bases not matched to a gene. The germline V gene encodes CDR1 MNHNS and CDR2 SASEGT. This CDR3 has 16 amino acids. The CDR3 sequence is CASSEASGQGVYGYTF. The DNA for the CDR3 is TGTGCCAGCAGTGAGGCTTCCGGACAGGGGGTTTATGGCTACACCTTC.

V is TRBV27 and J is TRBJ1-2; D is unresolved. The ends were cut back, 5 bases at V and 5 bases at J, with 12 bases in the middle. The germline V gene has CDR1 MNHEY and CDR2 SMNVEV (reference sequence). This CDR3 is built from 13 residues. The CDR3 coding sequence is TGTGCCAGCAGTCCGATCGGGAGGTATGGCTACACCTTC. This encodes CASSPIGRYGYTF.

V is TRBV6-1 and J is TRBJ2-3; 14 bases agree with TRBD2. With V trimmed by 3 bases and J by 3 bases, 5 bases remained unmatched. Germline V gene data show CDR1 as MNHNS and CDR2 as SASEGT. This CDR3 contains 17 residues. CDR3 DNA: TGTGCCAGCAGTGACCCGACTAGCGGGGGGGCTACAGATACGCAGTATTTT. Translated, it gives CASSDPTSGGATDTQYF.

This chain joins TRBV14 and TRBJ1-5; 7 nucleotides align to TRBD1. CDR1 is SGHDN and CDR2 is FVKESK in the germline V gene. With V trimmed by 9 bases and J by 0 bases, 8 bases remained unmatched. The length of the CDR3 is 15 residues. The CDR3 sequence: CASTGTVYSNQPQHF. CDR3 sequence (DNA): TGTGCCAGTACCGGGACAGTCTATAGCAATCAGCCCCAGCATTTT.

The V call is TRBV28, the J call TRBJ1-1; no firm D call. Germline CDR1 MDHEN, CDR2 SYDVKM. This CDR3 has 13 amino acids. V was trimmed by 7 bases and J by 4 bases, leaving 13 bases between them. The CDR3 DNA sequence: TGTGCCAGCAAGCGCAGGACTCTCACTGAAGCTTTCTTT. Its protein is CASKRRTLTEAFF.

The chain links TRBV7-8 to TRBJ2-3; 13 bases are a match to TRBD2. V was pared by 3 bases and J by 9 bases, with 12 bases of the junction left unmatched. Looked up from germline, CDR1 is SGHVS and CDR2 is FQNEAQ. The CDR3 is 17 residues long. The CDR3 here is CASSLGTSGDRFLTQYF. CDR3 nucleotides: TGTGCCAGCAGCTTGGGGACTAGCGGGGATCGGTTCTTAACGCAGTATTTT. Full variable domain (rest looked up from reference TRBV7-8 and TRBJ2-3): GAGVSQSPRYKVAKRGQDVALRCDPISGHVSLFWYQQALGQGPEFLTYFQNEAQLDKSGLPSDRFFAERPEGSVSTLKIQRTQQEDSAVYLCASSLGTSGDRFLTQYFGPGTRLTVL.

The gene calls are TRBV18 and TRBJ2-5; TRBD2 agrees at 13 bases. This CDR3 spans 16 amino acids. Germline values: CDR1 KGHSH, CDR2 LQKENI. J was trimmed by 3 bases and V by 3 bases; bases with no gene match: 4. Written as DNA, the CDR3 is TGTGCCAGCTCACCGGGGACTAGCGGGGCCGAAGAGACCCAGTACTTC. Amino acids: CASSPGTSGAEETQYF.

In its sample, this clone was seen once. At one boundary the junction diverges from the germline segment, which might be a read error. The V gene is TRBV5-1, the J gene TRBJ1-2, with D uncertain. The germline CDR1 and CDR2 sequences are SGHRS and YFSETQ. This CDR3 is 15 amino acids long. CDR3 residues: CASSLAVARPYGYAF. In DNA form, the CDR3 reads TGCGCCAGCAGCTTGGCAGTAGCTAGACCTTATGGCTACGCCTTC.